The entry below gives a single TCR beta chain sequence along with its context. Its specificity is not known. This table comes from immunoSEQ multiplex PCR, and its TCRdb copy is limited to in-frame clones, with some not included. Of 90,000 to 130,000 clones listed, more than 90% are singletons. Germline CDR1 and CDR2: MNHEY and SMNVEV (reference sequence). CDR3 size: 15 residues. V was cut by 3 bases and J by 0 bases, with 6 bases left in between. This specimen belongs to a study of T cell responses to AZD1222 COVID-19 vaccine. Study-level findings and limits: Among vaccine-associated CD4 TCRs, coverage spanned spike, with dominance at 160-218 and 743-854. The donor cohort was predominantly white British with a female majority, and clonal diversity may have been underestimated. Close to half of spike-specific TCRs reportedly recognize unmutated variant regions. At study baseline, merely roughly 6 AZD1222 recipients were seropositive.

This chain joins TRBV27 and TRBJ1-6, with a tentative D call TRBD1 (5 bases). Sequenced here: peripheral blood, sampled 28 days after the second AZD1222 dose. The sequence was collected from an adult who received the AZD1222 COVID-19 vaccine. CDR3: CASSFGGSYNSPLHF. CDR3 DNA sequence: TGTGCCAGCAGTTTCGGGGGCTCCTATAATTCACCCCTCCACTTT.